The 14 T cell receptor beta chains in this list originate from one sample, sequenced in a study of neoadjuvant nivolumab and ipilimumab in lung cancer. The repertoire was sequenced with immunoSEQ multiplex PCR; TCRdb's copy has only in-frame clones and lacks some. The table includes approximately 17,000 clones, approximately 79% detected once. The specimen was tumor tissue, collected after neoadjuvant nivolumab, alone or with ipilimumab, at or shortly before surgery. These receptor sequences come from an adult with non-small cell lung cancer.

The chain carries TRBV18 and TRBJ1-1; a possible D gene is TRBD1 (5 bases). There are 14 residues in the CDR3. CDR1 is KGHSH and CDR2 is LQKENI in the germline V gene. V was shortened by 4 bases and J by 4 bases, with 13 bases between the two germline ends. CDR3 protein: CASSQGRVSTEAFF. CDR3 DNA: TGTGCCAGCTCACAGGGCAGGGTAAGCACTGAAGCTTTCTTT.

In this sample, this clone turned up once. V and J are TRBV6-5 and TRBJ2-7; 8 bases align to TRBD1. V lost 0 bases and J lost 4; bases outside the gene matches: 8. CDR1 MNHEY and CDR2 SVGAGI come from the germline V gene. The CDR3 has 16 amino acids. The CDR3 DNA reads TGTGCCAGCAGTTACTCCGGACAGGGTGTTCAGTACGAGCAGTACTTC. It encodes CASSYSGQGVQYEQYF.

In DNA form, the CDR3 reads TGTGCCAGCAGCCTAGAAGACAGGATGGCTGAAGCTTTCTTT. Amino acid sequence: CASSLEDRMAEAFF. V and J are TRBV9 and TRBJ1-1, with D perhaps TRBD1 (6 bases). The CDR3 is made up of 14 amino acids. The V end was cut by 4 bases, the J end by 6 bases, with 16 bases between. Germline CDR1 reads SGDLS; CDR2 reads YYNGEE.

V usage is TRBV27 and J usage is TRBJ1-5; 9 nucleotides agree with TRBD1. Per the germline V gene, CDR1 is MNHEY and CDR2 is SMNVEV (reference sequence). V shed 4 bases and J 1 base; nucleotides not matched to a gene: 5. The CDR3 covers 16 residues. CDR3 loop: CASSSWTGASNQPQHF. The CDR3 coding sequence is TGTGCCAGCAGTTCCTGGACAGGGGCGAGCAATCAGCCCCAGCATTTT.

This clone has a handful of counts. V is TRBV7-2 and J is TRBJ2-3; no clear D. CDR1 and CDR2 (germline): SGHTA, FQGNSA. V lost 7 bases, J lost 4 bases, and 27 bases lay in between. This CDR3 contains 18 residues. In nucleotides, the CDR3 is TGTGCCAGCACTCCGACGTCCACGCTTCTCCATGGGTCAGATACGCAGTATTTT. Residues: CASTPTSTLLHGSDTQYF.

The chain carries TRBV7-9 and TRBJ1-1, with 8 nucleotides matching TRBD1. The length of the CDR3 is 12 residues. V lost 5 bases, J lost 10 bases, and 6 bases stayed unmatched. Germline lookup yields CDR1 SEHNR and CDR2 FQNEAQ (reference sequence). The CDR3 coding sequence is TGTGCCAGCAGCGAAGCTACAGGGGGAGCTTTCTTT. Translating gives CASSEATGGAFF.

This clone has just a few counts. The CDR3 spells CASSFQGVGTGELFF. For the CDR3, the DNA is TGTGCCAGCAGTTTCCAGGGGGTGGGAACCGGGGAGCTGTTTTTT. This chain uses TRBV6-1 with TRBJ2-2; 7 bases line up with TRBD1. There are 15 residues in the CDR3. Germline CDR1 is MNHNS and CDR2 is SASEGT. Trimming removed 5 bases from V and 5 bases from J; junction bases left unmatched: 8.

A note on this clone: This sample includes further DNA sequences coding for the same CDR3. This chain uses TRBV6-6 with TRBJ1-2, with 7 positions matching TRBD1. Germline CDR1 is MNHNY and CDR2 is SVGAGI (reference sequence). This CDR3 comprises 14 residues. The ends lost 6 bases at V and 4 bases at J; junction bases unmatched: 8. The CDR3 DNA is TGTGCCAGCAGCCCAGGGGGGGAGGGCTATGGCTACACCTTC. Translation gives CASSPGGEGYGYTF.

This clone has just one count. V gene TRBV2 combines with J gene TRBJ2-5; 11 bases fit TRBD1. CDR3 size: 16 residues. The V and J ends lost 5 bases and 4 bases, in that order; junction bases with no gene match: 9. The germline CDR1 and CDR2 sequences are SNHLY and FYNNEI. The CDR3 region is CASSLIGQGAIETQYF. The CDR3 DNA sequence: TGTGCCAGCAGTTTGATAGGACAGGGGGCAATAGAGACCCAGTACTTC. The complete variable domain, with remaining parts taken from reference TRBV2 and TRBJ2-5, reads EPEVTQTPSHQVTQMGQEVILRCVPISNHLYFYWYRQILGQKVEFLVSFYNNEISEKSEIFDDQFSVERPDGSNFTLKIRSTKLEDSAMYFCASSLIGQGAIETQYFGPGTRLLVL.

A single count supports this clone. The chain joins TRBV19 to TRBJ2-3; D is unresolved. The V and J ends lost 6 bases and 2 bases respectively, with 18 bases between them. Germline V CDR1 and CDR2: LNHDA, SQIVND (reference sequence). This CDR3 is built from 16 residues. The CDR3 nucleotides read TGTGCCAGTAGGCTCGGACGGGCACTGTTCACAGATACGCAGTATTTT. It codes for CASRLGRALFTDTQYF. The variable domain in full, with the rest retrieved from reference TRBV19 and TRBJ2-3, is DGGITQSPKYLFRKEGQNVTLSCEQNLNHDAMYWYRQDPGQGLRLIYYSQIVNDFQKGDIAEGYSVSREKKESFPLTVTSAQKNPTAFYLCASRLGRALFTDTQYFGPGTRLTVL.

The CDR3 nucleotides read TGTGCCAGCAGCGTAGACGGCGGGCCTAGGGAGCAGTACTTC. Translating gives CASSVDGGPREQYF. The chain has TRBV9 and TRBJ2-7; a possible D gene is TRBD2 (5 bases). V lost 0 bases and J lost 7, with 14 bases in between. Germline V gene lookup returns CDR1 SGDLS and CDR2 YYNGEE. CDR3 length: 14 residues.

This clone appeared a few times. The V call is TRBV14, the J call TRBJ1-6; D call uncertain. V was shortened by 2 bases and J by 9 bases, with 11 bases between the two germline ends. Looked up from germline, CDR1 is SGHDN and CDR2 is FVKESK. The CDR3 covers 14 residues. The CDR3 loop reads CASSQTPSGSPLHF. CDR3 DNA: TGTGCCAGCAGCCAAACTCCGTCGGGTTCACCCCTCCACTTT.

The chain recombines TRBV30 with TRBJ1-2; no clear D. The CDR3 is 11 residues long. Trimming cost V 1 base and J 7 bases, with 7 bases left between them. Looked up from germline, CDR1 is GTSNPN and CDR2 is SVGIG (reference sequence). The CDR3 spells CAWSDGGGYTF. The CDR3 DNA sequence: TGTGCCTGGAGTGATGGAGGTGGCTACACCTTC.

The J gene is TRBJ1-5, the V gene TRBV15; a weak D match, TRBD1 (6 bases). This CDR3 region has 13 residues. Trimming shortened V by 5 bases and J by 7 bases, and 12 bases separated the two germline ends. The germline V gene encodes CDR1 LNHNV and CDR2 YYDKDF (reference sequence). The CDR3 is CATSVVGGQPQHF. The CDR3, as DNA: TGTGCCACCAGCGTTGTAGGGGGGCAGCCCCAGCATTTT.